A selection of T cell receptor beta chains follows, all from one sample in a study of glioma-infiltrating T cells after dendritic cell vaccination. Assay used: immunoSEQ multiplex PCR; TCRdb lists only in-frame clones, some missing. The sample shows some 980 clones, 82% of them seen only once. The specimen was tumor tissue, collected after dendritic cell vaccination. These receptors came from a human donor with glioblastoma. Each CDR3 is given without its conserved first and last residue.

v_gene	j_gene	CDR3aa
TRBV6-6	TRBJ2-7	ASSYSAGRRFEQY
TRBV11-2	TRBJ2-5	ASSLVGGGARETQY
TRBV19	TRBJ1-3	ASRRGGLSGNTIY
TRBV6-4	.	ASSEIGGSSSYEQY
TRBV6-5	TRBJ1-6	ASSTRQGRAPLH
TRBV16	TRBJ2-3	ASSQSAGRGVDTQY
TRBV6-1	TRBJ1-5	ASSGGQGGQPQH
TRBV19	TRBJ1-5	ASSILQGVSNQPQH
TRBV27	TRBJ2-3	ASTAGQGALDTQY
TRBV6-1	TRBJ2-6	ASSSGGGANVLT
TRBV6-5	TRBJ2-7	ASSYSDRVREQY
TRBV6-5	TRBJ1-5	ASSHGQGNQPQH
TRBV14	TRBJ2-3	ASSQVFGMGALVDTQY
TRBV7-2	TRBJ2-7	ASSPIAGSYEQY
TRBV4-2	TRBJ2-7	ASSPSGGMRYEQY
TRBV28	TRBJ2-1	ASTSMRGKQF
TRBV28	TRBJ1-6	ASSFWDRTSPLH
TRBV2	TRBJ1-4	ASSFERVTLF
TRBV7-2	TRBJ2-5	ASSLVQETQY
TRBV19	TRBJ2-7	ASSDSGGSYEQY
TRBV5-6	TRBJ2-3	ASSGVDTQY
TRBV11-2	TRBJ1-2	ASSLAGGTKGYT
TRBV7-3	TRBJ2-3	ASSSGLPADTQY
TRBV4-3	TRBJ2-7	ASSQRWTSGVYEQY
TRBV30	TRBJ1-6	AWSGDSSPLH
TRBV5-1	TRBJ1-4	ASSLARATNEKLF
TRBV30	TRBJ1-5	AWSKSSEGQPQH
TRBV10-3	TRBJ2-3	AISDAGPTDTQY
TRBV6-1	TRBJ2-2	ASSEALRGIGTGELF
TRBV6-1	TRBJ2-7	ASGTPGEQY
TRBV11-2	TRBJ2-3	ASSLVRGRLGSDTQY
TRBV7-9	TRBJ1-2	ASSFRTGKDANYGYT
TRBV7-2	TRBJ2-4	ASSPTEVQGNIQY
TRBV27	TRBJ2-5	ASSPRGSSQETQY
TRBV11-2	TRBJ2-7	ASRGTGGTYEQY
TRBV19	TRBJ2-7	ASSPTGGSFDEQY
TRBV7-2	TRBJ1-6	ASSYDDSSYNSPLH
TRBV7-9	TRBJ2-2	ASSYGSPGTVNTGELF
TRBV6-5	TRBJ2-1	ASSAGALDEQF
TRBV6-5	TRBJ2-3	ASSYAGQSTDTQY
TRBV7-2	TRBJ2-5	ASSPQTGTQETQY
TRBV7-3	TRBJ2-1	ASSLRSGGAGNEQF
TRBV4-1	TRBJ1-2	ASSFTGGAYT
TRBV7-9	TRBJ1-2	ASSLAAQGAGYT
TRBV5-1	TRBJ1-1	ASSLQTGEATEAF
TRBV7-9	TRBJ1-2	ASSDRGLYYGYT
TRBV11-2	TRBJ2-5	ASSAGTSAQETQY
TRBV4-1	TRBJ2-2	ASSREQGFGELF
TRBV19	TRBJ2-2	ASSKGQGIGELF
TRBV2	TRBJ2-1	ASGLGGLSYNEQF
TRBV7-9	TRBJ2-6	ASSLEGFWANVLT
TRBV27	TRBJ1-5	ASSLSAGNSNQPQH
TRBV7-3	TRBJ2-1	ASSLLQNYNEQF
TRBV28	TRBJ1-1	ASLSGMNTEAF
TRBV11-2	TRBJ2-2	ASSSSGLAGGPAGELF